The next 11 T cell receptor beta chains were all read from a single sample in a study of control samples from healthy donors and cancer patients (dated by TCRdb to 2018 to 2021). Receptors were amplified or captured by the immunoSEQ multiplex PCR assay. TCRdb limited this immuneACCESS table to in-frame rearrangements with V and J called. A share of clones is missing; checked studies link under half to unresolved V genes, and the rest is unexplained. This sample has under 85,000 clones in its table, and over 85% of those were observed once. In total, the top ten clones hold over 0.95% of the sample. Sequenced sample: PBMCs. The receptor set was obtained from a woman aged 40 to 50 with lung cancer.

The V and J genes are TRBV19 and TRBJ2-1; TRBD1 is a possible D gene (5 bases). This CDR3 has 17 amino acids. V shed 8 bases and J shed 0 bases, with 20 bases lying between them. Germline loops: CDR1 LNHDA, CDR2 SQIVND (reference sequence). The CDR3: CASAPGHLSFSYNEQFF. The CDR3 DNA follows: TGTGCCAGTGCCCCAGGGCACCTTTCTTTCTCCTACAATGAGCAGTTCTTC.

This chain uses TRBV5-6 with TRBJ2-7; TRBD1 aligns across 8 bases. Trimming cost V 4 bases and J 3 bases; bases outside gene matches: 9. This CDR3 contains 15 residues. CDR1 and CDR2 from the germline V gene are SGHDT and YYEEEE. The CDR3 loop reads CASSKAGTGHYEQYF. The CDR3 nucleotides read TGTGCCAGCAGCAAAGCCGGGACAGGCCACTACGAGCAGTACTTC.

The gene calls are TRBV19 and TRBJ1-1; D gene unclear. The germline gives CDR1 LNHDA, CDR2 SQIVND (reference sequence). This CDR3 has 17 amino acids. V shed 4 bases and J shed 0 bases, with 18 bases lying between them. The CDR3 sequence is CASSTTALQQLNTEAFF. CDR3 sequence (DNA): TGTGCCAGTAGTACCACGGCTCTACAGCAATTGAACACTGAAGCTTTCTTT.

This chain joins TRBV6-1 and TRBJ2-5, with D uncertain. From germline, CDR1 is MNHNS and CDR2 SASEGT. V was clipped by 2 bases and J by 5 bases, with 12 bases between them. The CDR3 length is 14 residues. The CDR3 spells CASSEFGNRETQYF. The CDR3 DNA follows: TGTGCCAGCAGTGAATTCGGTAACCGGGAGACCCAGTACTTC.

The rearrangement joins TRBV9 to TRBJ2-3, with 8 bases matching TRBD2. CDR3 size: 17 residues. The V segment lost 0 bases and the J segment 0 bases; nucleotides outside the gene matches: 6. Germline V CDR1 and CDR2: SGDLS, YYNGEE. The CDR3 DNA is TGTGCCAGCAGCGTAGGGCTTAGCGGGGCCAGCACAGATACGCAGTATTTT. This translates into CASSVGLSGASTDTQYF.

V gene TRBV5-1 combines with J gene TRBJ2-2, with 8 bases lining up with TRBD2. Losses at the gene ends were 3 bases for V and 1 base for J; bases not matched to a gene: 8. This CDR3 spans 17 amino acids. Germline CDR1 SGHRS, CDR2 YFSETQ. CDR3 DNA sequence: TGCGCCAGCAGCTCCCGCTTAGCGGGACAGAACACCGGGGAGCTGTTTTTT. As protein: CASSSRLAGQNTGELFF.

The J gene is TRBJ2-5, the V gene TRBV18; D is ambiguous. This CDR3 is built from 14 residues. Germline-derived CDR1 and CDR2 are KGHSH and LQKENI. The germline V and J ends were trimmed by 0 bases and 5 bases, with 10 bases remaining between them. CDR3 amino acids: CASSPPMAMETQYF. CDR3 nucleotides: TGTGCCAGCTCACCACCTATGGCGATGGAGACCCAGTACTTC.

This chain links TRBV15 with TRBJ1-3; no reliable D call. The CDR3 runs to 13 residues. Looked up from germline, CDR1 is LNHNV and CDR2 is YYDKDF (reference sequence). The V gene lost 5 bases and the J gene lost 0 bases, with 5 bases spanning the gap. In DNA, the CDR3 is TGTGCCACCAGCTTGAACTCTGGAAACACCATATATTTT. It is translated as CATSLNSGNTIYF.

This clone was detected only a few times. The rearrangement links TRBV6-2 or TRBV6-3 to TRBJ2-1; D ambiguous. The V gene lost 6 bases and the J gene lost 1 base, with 4 bases spanning the gap. The CDR3 spans 12 residues. Germline-derived CDR1 and CDR2 are MNHEY and SVGEGT. The CDR3 DNA reads TGTGCCAGCAGGCCTTCCTACAATGAGCAGTTCTTC. Its protein is CASRPSYNEQFF.

The gene calls are TRBV5-1 and TRBJ1-2, with a tentative D call TRBD1 (5 bases). The ends were cut back, 3 bases at V and 4 bases at J, with 28 bases in the middle. The CDR3 totals 19 residues. The germline CDR1 and CDR2 sequences are SGHRS and YFSETQ. CDR3 in amino acids: CASSSHVTTPGHGGYGYTF. CDR3 nucleotide sequence: TGCGCCAGCAGCTCCCACGTCACGACACCGGGCCATGGGGGCTATGGCTACACCTTC. The variable domain in full, completed from reference TRBV5-1 and TRBJ1-2, reads KAGVTQTPRYLIKTRGQQVTLSCSPISGHRSVSWYQQTPGQGLQFLFEYFSETQRNKGNFPGRFSGRQFSNSRSEMNVSTLELGDSALYLCASSSHVTTPGHGGYGYTFGSGTRLTVV.

This chain links TRBV2 with TRBJ1-6; D remains ambiguous. The CDR3 spans 17 residues. The V end lost 2 bases, the J end lost 1 base, and 12 bases lay between the germline ends. Germline CDR1 SNHLY, CDR2 FYNNEI. The CDR3: CASSEIRSRSYNSPLHF. Here the CDR3 DNA reads TGTGCCAGCAGTGAAATCCGGAGTCGGTCCTATAATTCACCCCTCCACTTT.